This T cell receptor beta chain derives from a study of blood T cell repertoires in COVID-19. Study-wide context: Researchers got acute and convalescent COVID-19 samples from the United States, Italy and Spain. T cells, B-cell-depleted T cells, or PBMCs supplied cDNA or gDNA.

This clone was seen a single time. The J segment lost 6 bases and the V segment lost 2 bases, leaving 11 bases of the junction unmatched. CDR3 size: 17 residues. Germline lookup yields CDR1 MGHDK and CDR2 SYGVNS. In the study's own analysis: Nucleated cell number was recorded as an estimate derived from reference gene primer amplification. Assay used: immunoSEQ multiplex PCR; TCRdb lists only in-frame clones, some missing. V and J calls and clone size are as listed in that table; D and trimming were resolved from the DNA. In the table there are hundreds of thousands of clones, about 90% of which are singletons.

Sample: peripheral blood. This clonotype originated in a woman aged 18-30 years who had recovered from COVID-19. The gene calls are TRBV25-1 and TRBJ2-1; 9 bases map to TRBD2. The CDR3 loop is CASSETAGGPVINEQFF. CDR3 DNA sequence: TGTGCCAGCAGTGAAACGGCGGGAGGGCCTGTTATCAATGAGCAGTTCTTC.